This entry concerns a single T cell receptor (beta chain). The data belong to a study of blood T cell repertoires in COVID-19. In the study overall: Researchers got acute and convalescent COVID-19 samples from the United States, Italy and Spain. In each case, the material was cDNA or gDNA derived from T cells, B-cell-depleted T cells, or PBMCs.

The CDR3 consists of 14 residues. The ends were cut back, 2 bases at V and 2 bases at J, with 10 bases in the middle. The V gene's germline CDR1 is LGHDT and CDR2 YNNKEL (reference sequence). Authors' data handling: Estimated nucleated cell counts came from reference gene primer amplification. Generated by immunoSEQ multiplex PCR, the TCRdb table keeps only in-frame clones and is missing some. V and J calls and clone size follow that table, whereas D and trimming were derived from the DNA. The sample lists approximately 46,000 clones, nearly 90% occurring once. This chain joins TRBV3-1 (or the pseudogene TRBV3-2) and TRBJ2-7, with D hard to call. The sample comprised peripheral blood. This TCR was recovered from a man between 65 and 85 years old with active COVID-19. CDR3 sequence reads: CASSQPPETYEQYF. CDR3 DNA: TGTGCCAGCAGCCAACCGCCTGAGACCTACGAGCAGTACTTC.